These 30 T cell receptor beta chains came from one sample sequenced in a study of vaccination effects on CD4 cells after COVID-19. Viral peptide pools were used in the ViraFEST assay to expand antigen-specific CD4+ T cells, and sequencing came afterward. Following a 10-day culture, CD4+ T cells were purified. A positive SARS-CoV-2 PCR test fell between March and December 2020. The repertoire was sequenced with immunoSEQ multiplex PCR; TCRdb's copy has only in-frame clones and lacks some. Seen here are 70,000 or so clones, more than 65% observed once, and the top ten hold 5%. These receptors have no known antigen. This material consisted of CD4+ T cells from PBMCs cultured with HIV peptides, taken before COVID-19 vaccination. Subset described: HIV-1 Nef peptide pool negative control/reference culture. The receptors derive from a human donor who had a prior SARS-CoV-2 infection.

This clone was seen once. The chain has TRBV7-2 and TRBJ2-5; possibly TRBD2 for D (6 bases). CDR3 length: 14 residues. CDR1 and CDR2 from the germline V gene are SGHTA and FQGNSA. Trimming pared 4 bases from V and 5 bases from J, leaving 14 bases between. CDR3 in amino acids: CASSYQGGEETQYF. CDR3 sequence (DNA): TGTGCCAGCAGCTACCAGGGAGGTGAGGAGACCCAGTACTTC.

The chain uses TRBV9 and TRBJ1-6; TRBD1 agrees at 10 bases. Germline V lookup: CDR1 SGDLS, CDR2 YYNGEE. Germline trimming cut 4 bases from V and 1 base from J; bases unmatched to any gene: 5. The CDR3 sequence is 17 residues long. DNA of the CDR3: TGTGCCAGCAGCTTCCGGGACAGGGGTTCCTATAATTCACCCCTCCACTTT. Amino acids: CASSFRDRGSYNSPLHF.

This clone was detected only once. The rearrangement uses TRBV20-1 and TRBJ2-5; no clear D gene. CDR1 DFQATT and CDR2 SNEGSKA come from the germline V gene (reference sequence). The CDR3 runs 11 residues. The V end lost 5 bases, the J end lost 3 bases, and 7 bases lay between the germline ends. The CDR3 coding sequence is TGCAGTGCTTCAACGGAAGAGACCCAGTACTTC. Amino acids: CSASTEETQYF.

The chain combines TRBV18 with TRBJ1-1, with D perhaps TRBD1 (6 bases). The CDR3 spans 17 residues. Germline loops: CDR1 KGHSH, CDR2 LQKENI. V was pared by 5 bases and J by 10 bases, with 29 bases between. As DNA, the CDR3 is TGTGCCAGCTCATCCAAACCGACAGGCGCGGCCGGGTTTGGAGCTTTCTTT. This translates into CASSSKPTGAAGFGAFF.

This clone was counted a few times. The CDR3 sequence is CASSLENYGYTF. In DNA, the CDR3 is TGTGCCAGCAGCTTAGAAAACTATGGCTACACCTTC. This chain joins TRBV11-2 and TRBJ1-2, with no clear D. Germline V lookup: CDR1 SGHAT, CDR2 FQNNGV. With 0 bases removed from V and 2 bases from J, the gap between germline ends came to 1 base. The CDR3 runs 12 residues.

The V gene is TRBV5-8, the J gene TRBJ2-5; D is undetermined. The CDR3 runs to 14 residues. CDR1 and CDR2 (germline): SGHTS, YDEGEE. V was pared by 4 bases and J by 1 base, with 11 bases between. The CDR3 spells CASSPDDGQETQYF. Written as DNA, the CDR3 is TGTGCCAGCAGCCCCGACGACGGCCAAGAGACCCAGTACTTC.

The CDR3 region has the DNA TGTGCCAGCAGCCCAGCGGGGGGGATGAACACCGGGGAGCTGTTTTTT. Its translation is CASSPAGGMNTGELFF. V usage is TRBV3-1 (or the pseudogene TRBV3-2) and J usage is TRBJ2-2; TRBD2 matches at 10 bases. Per germline, CDR1 LGHDT and CDR2 YNNKEL (reference sequence). This CDR3 comprises 16 residues. With V trimmed by 4 bases and J by 1 base, 3 bases remained unmatched.

This rearrangement joins TRBV11-3 to TRBJ2-1; 9 bases agree with TRBD2. Germline values: CDR1 SGHNT, CDR2 YENEEA. The CDR3 is 17 residues long. V lost 4 bases and J lost 3; bases outside the gene matches: 10. For the CDR3, the DNA is TGTGCCAGCAGCTCCCCCGCCGGGACTAGCAACTACAATGAGCAGTTCTTC. Amino acids: CASSSPAGTSNYNEQFF.

This clone has more than one count but fewer than ten. The DNA for the CDR3 is TGTGCCAGCAGCTCCACCGAAGGGACGGAACAGTTCTTC. As protein: CASSSTEGTEQFF. The chain has TRBV7-3 and TRBJ2-1; perhaps D is TRBD1 or TRBD2 (5 bases each). Trimming pared 4 bases from V and 13 bases from J, leaving 17 bases between. Looked up from germline, CDR1 is SGHTA and CDR2 is FQGTGA. This CDR3 comprises 13 residues.

The rearrangement joins TRBV6-5 to TRBJ1-2, with a possible D match to TRBD1 (5 bases). Germline lookup yields CDR1 MNHEY and CDR2 SVGAGI. Trimming removed 5 bases from V and 3 bases from J, with 13 bases in between. The CDR3 is made up of 14 amino acids. Here the CDR3 DNA reads TGTGCCAGCAGTAACCGGGGCACCCACTATGGCTACACCTTC. It specifies CASSNRGTHYGYTF.

The gene calls are TRBV27 and TRBJ1-5; D remains unclear. CDR1 MNHEY and CDR2 SMNVEV come from the germline V gene (reference sequence). V was trimmed by 5 bases and J by 3 bases, leaving 17 bases between them. This CDR3 is built from 16 residues. In nucleotides, the CDR3 is TGTGCCAGCAGTCCCCTGGGCAAGGTACTCAATCAGCCCCAGCATTTT. Translated, it gives CASSPLGKVLNQPQHF.

The chain recombines TRBV4-1 with TRBJ2-1, with TRBD2 matching 8 bases. The CDR3 is 18 amino acids. V lost 0 bases, J lost 6 bases, and 13 bases stayed unmatched. CDR1 is MGHRA and CDR2 is YSYEKL in the germline V gene. CDR3: CASSQDRFGLALTNEQFF. The CDR3 DNA reads TGCGCCAGCAGCCAAGATCGGTTCGGACTAGCTCTGACCAATGAGCAGTTCTTC.

This clone was observed a handful of times. V and J are TRBV7-3 and TRBJ1-1; 7 nucleotides line up with TRBD1. Germline-derived CDR1 and CDR2 are SGHTA and FQGTGA. The CDR3 is made up of 14 amino acids. The V gene end was trimmed by 5 bases and the J gene end by 4 bases; junction bases not matched to a gene: 7. The DNA of the CDR3 is TGTGCCAGCAGCACCCAACCAGGGGGCACTGAAGCTTTCTTT. Protein sequence: CASSTQPGGTEAFF.

This clone was seen only once. The J gene is TRBJ2-5, the V gene TRBV4-2; no firm D call. The germline V and J ends were trimmed by 0 bases and 2 bases, with 10 bases remaining between them. CDR3 length: 15 residues. The germline CDR1 and CDR2 sequences are LGHNA and YNFKEQ. Here the CDR3 reads CASSQDMVVQETQYF. Here the CDR3 DNA reads TGTGCCAGCAGCCAAGATATGGTGGTACAAGAGACCCAGTACTTC.

This chain joins TRBV6-6 and TRBJ1-1; 7 bases agree with TRBD1. J gave up 6 bases and V 6 bases, and 1 base lay outside the gene matches. This CDR3 spans 11 amino acids. Germline CDR1 reads MNHNY; CDR2 reads SVGAGI (reference sequence). The CDR3 spells CASRQGPEAFF. CDR3 coding DNA: TGTGCCAGCAGACAGGGGCCTGAAGCTTTCTTT.

The chain carries TRBV7-2 and TRBJ2-2; D uncertain. The CDR3 runs 12 residues. V was pared by 2 bases and J by 7 bases, with 5 bases between. Germline loops: CDR1 SGHTA, CDR2 FQGNSA. The CDR3 nucleotides read TGTGCCAGCAGCTTAACAGTCGGGGAGCTGTTTTTT. Translated: CASSLTVGELFF.

The chain uses TRBV6-2 or TRBV6-3 and TRBJ2-7; D might be TRBD2 (6 bases). The length of the CDR3 is 16 residues. The V and J ends lost 4 bases and 0 bases respectively, with 16 bases between them. Looked up from germline, CDR1 is MNHEY and CDR2 is SVGEGT. CDR3 sequence reads: CASSFWPLANSYEQYF. Here the CDR3 DNA reads TGTGCCAGCAGTTTCTGGCCTCTAGCGAACTCCTACGAGCAGTACTTC.

This clone has more than one count but fewer than ten. The chain joins TRBV2 to TRBJ1-5, with 10 bases identical to TRBD1. CDR1 and CDR2 from the germline V gene are SNHLY and FYNNEI. CDR3 length: 14 amino acids. Germline trimming cut 6 bases from V and 1 base from J; bases unmatched to any gene: 0. The CDR3 loop reads CASRGQGSNQPQHF. CDR3 sequence (DNA): TGTGCCAGCAGGGGACAGGGGAGCAATCAGCCCCAGCATTTT.

V usage is TRBV4-1 and J usage is TRBJ1-4, with no clear D. V was clipped by 7 bases and J by 0 bases, with 12 bases between them. The CDR3 contains 15 residues. Germline CDR1 MGHRA, CDR2 YSYEKL. The CDR3 DNA sequence: TGCGCCAGCAATACAGCCTTGGCAACTAATGAAAAACTGTTTTTT. Its protein product is CASNTALATNEKLFF.

This chain connects TRBV4-1 to TRBJ2-1, with 13 bases aligning to TRBD2. Unmatched junction bases numbered 13, after V lost 1 base and J lost 10 bases. Germline V CDR1 and CDR2: MGHRA, YSYEKL. This CDR3 contains 18 residues. The CDR3 is CASSQVPSLAGGPGEQFF. The CDR3 DNA reads as TGCGCCAGCAGCCAAGTCCCCTCACTAGCGGGGGGGCCGGGGGAGCAGTTCTTC.

The rearrangement joins TRBV27 to TRBJ2-2, with 7 bases that match TRBD2. The CDR3 has 18 amino acids. Germline-derived CDR1 and CDR2 are MNHEY and SMNVEV (reference sequence). The V segment lost 3 bases and the J segment 2 bases; nucleotides outside the gene matches: 12. CDR3 DNA: TGTGCCAGCAGTTTTGGTGAAAGGAGCGGGACTAACACCGGGGAGCTGTTTTTT. This encodes CASSFGERSGTNTGELFF.

The chain couples TRBV5-1 to TRBJ2-3; D call uncertain. The CDR3 length is 14 residues. Germline CDR1 and CDR2: SGHRS and YFSETQ. V was cut by 4 bases and J by 5 bases, with 14 bases left in between. The CDR3 region is CASSVDPPRDTQYF. DNA of the CDR3: TGCGCCAGCAGCGTGGACCCCCCTAGAGATACGCAGTATTTT. The whole variable domain, remainder taken from reference TRBV5-1 and TRBJ2-3, is KAGVTQTPRYLIKTRGQQVTLSCSPISGHRSVSWYQQTPGQGLQFLFEYFSETQRNKGNFPGRFSGRQFSNSRSEMNVSTLELGDSALYLCASSVDPPRDTQYFGPGTRLTVL.

The rearrangement links TRBV30 to TRBJ2-7; D remains unclear. The V gene's germline CDR1 is GTSNPN and CDR2 SVGIG (reference sequence). This CDR3 is built from 13 residues. The V and J ends lost 4 bases and 1 base respectively, with 11 bases between them. CDR3 nucleotide sequence: TGTGCCTGGAATCCAGAGTTGTCCTACGAGCAGTACTTC. This sequence encodes CAWNPELSYEQYF.

The rearrangement links TRBV7-9 to TRBJ2-3, with TRBD1 identical over 12 bases. V trimming: 5 bases; J trimming: 4 bases; junction bases outside the gene matches: 10. Germline V gene sequence: CDR1 SEHNR, CDR2 FQNEAQ (reference sequence). The CDR3 runs 17 residues. The CDR3 region has the DNA TGTGCCAGCAGCCCCGGAGCCGGGACAGGGGGCTCAGATACGCAGTATTTT. Its translation: CASSPGAGTGGSDTQYF.

This chain joins TRBV3-1 (or the pseudogene TRBV3-2) and TRBJ2-7; D is undetermined. The length of the CDR3 is 14 residues. V was clipped by 3 bases and J by 6 bases, with 15 bases between them. Looked up from germline, CDR1 is LGHDT and CDR2 is YNNKEL (reference sequence). The CDR3 protein is CASSQIGIGSEQYF. CDR3 DNA sequence: TGTGCCAGCAGCCAGATAGGCATCGGAAGCGAGCAGTACTTC.

The rearrangement uses TRBV24-1 and TRBJ1-5; D gene uncertain. Trimming shortened V by 0 bases and J by 6 bases, and 8 bases separated the two germline ends. The CDR3 has 14 amino acids. Germline CDR1 is KGHDR and CDR2 is SFDVKD. The CDR3 loop is CATSDLLSGQPQHF. The DNA for the CDR3 is TGTGCCACCAGTGATTTGCTGTCAGGTCAGCCCCAGCATTTT.

This clone has only a few counts. The chain is built from TRBV9 and TRBJ2-1, with a possible D match to TRBD2 (5 bases). Germline V gives CDR1 SGDLS, CDR2 YYNGEE. V was cut by 0 bases and J by 7 bases, with 14 bases left in between. There are 15 residues in the CDR3. The chain's CDR3 is CASSVETLGKNEQFF. The CDR3 coding sequence is TGTGCCAGCAGCGTAGAAACACTAGGAAAAAATGAGCAGTTCTTC.

This chain links TRBV14 with TRBJ1-3; D is ambiguous. Deletions cut 3 bases from V and 0 bases from J, with 18 bases between. CDR3 size: 18 residues. Germline loops: CDR1 SGHDN, CDR2 FVKESK. This chain's CDR3 is CASSHRATADLSGNTIYF. The CDR3 coding sequence is TGTGCCAGCAGCCATCGGGCGACGGCCGATCTCTCTGGAAACACCATATATTTT.

J is TRBJ2-7 and V is TRBV7-9; D is undetermined. Trimming took 1 base from V and 4 from J, leaving 5 bases between them. The germline V gene has CDR1 SEHNR and CDR2 FQNEAQ (reference sequence). The CDR3 is 12 residues long. For the CDR3, the DNA is TGTGCCAGCAGCTTAGGCTATTACGAGCAGTACTTC. This translates into CASSLGYYEQYF.

The chain has TRBV11-1 and TRBJ2-1; 12 nucleotides line up with TRBD2. V lost 4 bases, J lost 9 bases, and 7 bases stayed unmatched. Germline CDR1 reads SGHAT; CDR2 reads FQDESV (reference sequence). CDR3 size: 15 residues. This chain's CDR3 is CASSSLAGGPGEQFF. CDR3 nucleotide sequence: TGTGCCAGCAGCTCCCTAGCGGGAGGGCCTGGTGAGCAGTTCTTC.